This T cell receptor (beta chain) comes out of a study of CD8+ T cells in alopecia areata. The CDR3 runs to 15 residues. CDR1 SGHDT and CDR2 YYEEEE come from the germline V gene. V lost 4 bases to trimming and J lost 3 bases; unmatched junction nucleotides: 8. cDNA serving as the sequencing template came from extracted, reverse transcribed RNA. Assay used: immunoSEQ multiplex PCR; TCRdb lists only in-frame clones, some missing. In the table there are 100,000 to 150,000 clones, 45% to 60% of which are singletons. The TCR originated in a human donor with alopecia areata. Sample: CD4+ T cells sorted from blood, taken at week 0. The chain joins TRBV5-6 to TRBJ2-7; 9 positions agree with TRBD1. In DNA form, the CDR3 reads TGTGCCAGCAGCCATACCGGGACAGGGAACTACGAGCAGTACTTC. Residues: CASSHTGTGNYEQYF.